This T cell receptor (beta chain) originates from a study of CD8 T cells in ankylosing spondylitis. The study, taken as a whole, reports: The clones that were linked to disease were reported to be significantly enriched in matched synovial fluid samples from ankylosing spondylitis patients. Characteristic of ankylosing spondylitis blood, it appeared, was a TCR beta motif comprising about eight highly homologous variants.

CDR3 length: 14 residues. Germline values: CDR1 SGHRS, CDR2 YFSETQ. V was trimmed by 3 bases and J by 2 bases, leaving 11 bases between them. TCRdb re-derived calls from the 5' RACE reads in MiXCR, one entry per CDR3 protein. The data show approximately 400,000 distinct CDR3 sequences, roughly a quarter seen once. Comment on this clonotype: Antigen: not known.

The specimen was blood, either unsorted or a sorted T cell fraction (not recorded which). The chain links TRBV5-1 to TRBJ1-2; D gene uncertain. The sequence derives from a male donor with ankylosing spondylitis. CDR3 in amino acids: CASSSHPENYGYTF. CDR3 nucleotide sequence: TGCGCCAGCAGCTCCCATCCGGAAAACTATGGCTACACCTTC. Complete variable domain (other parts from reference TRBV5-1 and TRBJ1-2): KAGVTQTPRYLIKTRGQQVTLSCSPISGHRSVSWYQQTPGQGLQFLFEYFSETQRNKGNFPGRFSGRQFSNSRSEMNVSTLELGDSALYLCASSSHPENYGYTFGSGTRLTVV.